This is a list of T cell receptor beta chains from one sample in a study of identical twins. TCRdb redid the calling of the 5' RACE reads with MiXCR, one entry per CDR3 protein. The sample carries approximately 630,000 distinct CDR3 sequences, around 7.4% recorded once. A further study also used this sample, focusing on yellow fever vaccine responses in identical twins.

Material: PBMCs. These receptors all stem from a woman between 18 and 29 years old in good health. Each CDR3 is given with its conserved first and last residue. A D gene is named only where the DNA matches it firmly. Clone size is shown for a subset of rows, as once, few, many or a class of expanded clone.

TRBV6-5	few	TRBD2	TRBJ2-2	TGTGCCAGCAGTTACGGACTAGCGGTAACCGGGGAGCTGTTTTTT	CASSYGLAVTGELFF
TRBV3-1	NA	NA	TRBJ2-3	TGTGCCAGCAGCCAAGAGGTCAAGTTCCAAGGAACAGATACGCAGTATTTT	CASSQEVKFQGTDTQYF
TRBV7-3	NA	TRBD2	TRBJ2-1	TGTGCCAGCAGCCAGCGGGGAGGGACTAGCGGTCTGAATGAGCAGTTCTTC	CASSQRGGTSGLNEQFF
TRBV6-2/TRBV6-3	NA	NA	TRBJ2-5	TGTGCCAGCAATCTACAGGGAGGGCAAGAGACCCAGTACTTC	CASNLQGGQETQYF
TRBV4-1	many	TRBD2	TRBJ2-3	TGCGCCAGCAGCCAGTCGGGACTAGCTACAGATACGCAGTATTTT	CASSQSGLATDTQYF
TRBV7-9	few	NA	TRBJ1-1	TGTGCCAGCGGGAAAGAGCCGATGAACACTGAAGCTTTCTTT	CASGKEPMNTEAFF
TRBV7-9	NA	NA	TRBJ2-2	TGTGCCAGCAGCTGGACAACCTACACCGGGGAGCTGTTTTTT	CASSWTTYTGELFF
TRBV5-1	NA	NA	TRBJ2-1	TGCGCCAGCAGCTTGCATTCACCTAGCGTCCCTGGTGGCAATGAGCAGTTCTTC	CASSLHSPSVPGGNEQFF
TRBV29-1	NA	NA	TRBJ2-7	TGCAGCGTAAAGGGGCATTACGAGCAGTACTTC	CSVKGHYEQYF
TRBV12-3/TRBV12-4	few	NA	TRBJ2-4	TGTGCCAGCAGCTTCGTTCCAGCCAAAAACATTCAGTACTTC	CASSFVPAKNIQYF
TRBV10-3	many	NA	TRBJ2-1	TGTGCCATCTCCGGCGGGATATACAATGAGCAGTTCTTC	CAISGGIYNEQFF
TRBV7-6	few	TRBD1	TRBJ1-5	TGTGCCAGCAGCTCTGCAGGGGGCGGCAATCAGCCCCAGCATTTT	CASSSAGGGNQPQHF
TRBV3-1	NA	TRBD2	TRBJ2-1	TGTGCCAGCAGCCTCGGGACTAGCGGGACCTACAATGAGCAGTTCTTC	CASSLGTSGTYNEQFF
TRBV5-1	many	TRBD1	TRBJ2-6	TGCGCCAGCAGCAATTGGGGGACAGGGGTCTCTGGGGCCAACGTCCTGACTTTC	CASSNWGTGVSGANVLTF
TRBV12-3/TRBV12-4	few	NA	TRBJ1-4	TGTGCCAGCAGTGTAACAGAGTATGGAAAACTGTTTTTT	CASSVTEYGKLFF
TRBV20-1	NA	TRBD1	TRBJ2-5	TGCAGTGCTAGAGACCCCGGACAGGGGTGGCAAGAGACCCAGTACTTC	CSARDPGQGWQETQYF
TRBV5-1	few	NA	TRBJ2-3	TGCGCCAGCAGCCCGACCATAGCTAGCACAGATACGCAGTATTTT	CASSPTIASTDTQYF
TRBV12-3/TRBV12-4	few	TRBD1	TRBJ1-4	TGTGCCAGCAGTTCAGGGACAGGATCGTTTGAAAAACTGTTTTTT	CASSSGTGSFEKLFF
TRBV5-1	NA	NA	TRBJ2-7	TGCGCCAGCAGCTCCGTGGCCTTAATAGCGAAGACTTACTACGAGCAGTACTTC	CASSSVALIAKTYYEQYF
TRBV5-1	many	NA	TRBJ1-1	TGCGCCAGCAGCTTGGCCGTTCAGGGGAGAGGGGCTGAAGCTTTCTTT	CASSLAVQGRGAEAFF
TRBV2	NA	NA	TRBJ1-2	TGTGCCAGCAGTAACCAGCCCCTTGGCGGGTCGGACTATGGCTACACCTTC	CASSNQPLGGSDYGYTF
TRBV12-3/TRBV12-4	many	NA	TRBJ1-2	TGTGCCAGCAGTTTAGTCGGAGGGGCCCAGGGCTACACCTTC	CASSLVGGAQGYTF
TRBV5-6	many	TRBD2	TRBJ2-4	TGTGCCAGCAGCTTGGCGGGCGTGCGGGAGGGAAACATTCAGTACTTC	CASSLAGVREGNIQYF